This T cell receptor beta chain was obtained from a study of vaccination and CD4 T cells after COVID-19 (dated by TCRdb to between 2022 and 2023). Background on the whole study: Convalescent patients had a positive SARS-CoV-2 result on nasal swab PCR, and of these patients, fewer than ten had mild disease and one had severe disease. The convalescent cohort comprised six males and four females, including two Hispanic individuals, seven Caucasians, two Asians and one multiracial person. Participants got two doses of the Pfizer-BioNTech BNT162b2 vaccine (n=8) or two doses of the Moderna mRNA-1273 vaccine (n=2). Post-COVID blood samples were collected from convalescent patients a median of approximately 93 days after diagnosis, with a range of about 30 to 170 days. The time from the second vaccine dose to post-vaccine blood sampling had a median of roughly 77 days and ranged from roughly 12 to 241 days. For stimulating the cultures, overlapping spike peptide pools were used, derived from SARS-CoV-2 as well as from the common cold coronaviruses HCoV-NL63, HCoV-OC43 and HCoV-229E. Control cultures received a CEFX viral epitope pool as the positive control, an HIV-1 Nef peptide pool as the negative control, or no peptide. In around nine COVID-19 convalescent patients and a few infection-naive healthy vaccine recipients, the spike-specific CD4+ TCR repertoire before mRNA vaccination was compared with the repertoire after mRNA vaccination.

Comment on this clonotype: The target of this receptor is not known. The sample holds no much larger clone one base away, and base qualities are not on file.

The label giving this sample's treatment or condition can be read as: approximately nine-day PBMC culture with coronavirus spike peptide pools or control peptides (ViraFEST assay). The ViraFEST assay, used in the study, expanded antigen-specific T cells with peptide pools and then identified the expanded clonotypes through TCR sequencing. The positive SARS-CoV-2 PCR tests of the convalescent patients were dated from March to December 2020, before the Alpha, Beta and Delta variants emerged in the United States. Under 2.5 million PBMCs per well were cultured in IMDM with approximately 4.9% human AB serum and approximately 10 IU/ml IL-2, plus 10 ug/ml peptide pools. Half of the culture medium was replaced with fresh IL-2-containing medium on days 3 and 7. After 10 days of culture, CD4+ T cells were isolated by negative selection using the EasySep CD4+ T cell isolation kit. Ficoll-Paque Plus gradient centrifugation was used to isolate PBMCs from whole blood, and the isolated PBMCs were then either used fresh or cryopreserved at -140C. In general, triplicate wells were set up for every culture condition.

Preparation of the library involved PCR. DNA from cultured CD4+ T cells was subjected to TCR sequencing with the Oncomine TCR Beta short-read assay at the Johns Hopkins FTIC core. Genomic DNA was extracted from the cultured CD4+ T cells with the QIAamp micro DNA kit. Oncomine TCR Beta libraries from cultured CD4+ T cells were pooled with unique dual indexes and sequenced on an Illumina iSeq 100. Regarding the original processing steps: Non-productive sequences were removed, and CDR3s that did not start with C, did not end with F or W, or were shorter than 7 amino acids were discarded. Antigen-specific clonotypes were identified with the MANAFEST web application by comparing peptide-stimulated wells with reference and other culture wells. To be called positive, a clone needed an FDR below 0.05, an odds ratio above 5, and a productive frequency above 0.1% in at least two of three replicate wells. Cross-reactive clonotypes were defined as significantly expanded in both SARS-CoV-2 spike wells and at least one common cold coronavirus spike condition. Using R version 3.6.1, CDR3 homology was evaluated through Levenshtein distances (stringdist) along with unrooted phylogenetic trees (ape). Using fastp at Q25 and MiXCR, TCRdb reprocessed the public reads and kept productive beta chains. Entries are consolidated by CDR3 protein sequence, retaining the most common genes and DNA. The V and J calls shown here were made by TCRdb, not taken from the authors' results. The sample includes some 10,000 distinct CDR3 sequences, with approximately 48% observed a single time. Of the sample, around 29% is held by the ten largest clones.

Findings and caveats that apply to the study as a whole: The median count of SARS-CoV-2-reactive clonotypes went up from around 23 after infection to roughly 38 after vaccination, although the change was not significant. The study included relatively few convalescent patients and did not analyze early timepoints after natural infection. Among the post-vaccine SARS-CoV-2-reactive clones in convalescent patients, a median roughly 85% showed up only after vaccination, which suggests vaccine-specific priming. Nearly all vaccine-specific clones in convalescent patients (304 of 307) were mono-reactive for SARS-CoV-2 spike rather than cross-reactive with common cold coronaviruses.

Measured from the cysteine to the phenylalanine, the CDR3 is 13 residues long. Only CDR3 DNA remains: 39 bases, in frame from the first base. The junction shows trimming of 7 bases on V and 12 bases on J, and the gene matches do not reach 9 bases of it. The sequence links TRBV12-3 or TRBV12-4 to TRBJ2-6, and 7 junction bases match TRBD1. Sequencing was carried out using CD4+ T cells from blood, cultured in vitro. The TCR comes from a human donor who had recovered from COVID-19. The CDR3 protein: CASTLDRRSVLTF. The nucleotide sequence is TGTGCCAGCACTTTGGACAGGCGCAGCGTCCTGACTTTC.